This TCR beta chain was sequenced during a study of T-cell reconstitution after alpha-beta-depleted transplantation in children. Comments on this clonotype: The antigen is unknown.

This CDR3 is built from 15 residues. V was cut by 0 bases and J by 7 bases, with 11 bases left in between. Per the germline V gene, CDR1 is SGHRS and CDR2 is YFSETQ. Unique molecular identifiers were built into the TCRbeta library. TCRdb re-analysed the PCR reads in MiXCR, keeping a single row per CDR3 protein. Found here are hundreds of thousands of distinct CDR3 sequences, around 16% of them singletons; the top ten hold roughly 40%. Overall study findings and caveats: Surviving recipient T cells and intrathymic progenitors accounted for some patients' high TCRbeta diversity at day 60. The authors attributed T-cell counts and diversity one year after transplant mostly to newly produced T cells. The study reportedly traced alpha-beta T cells about two months after transplant to several hundred expanded graft clones.

The rearrangement joins TRBV5-1 to TRBJ1-6; TRBD1 is a possible D gene (5 bases). The sequenced sample was PBMCs, mostly from graft donor cells, obtained 360 days after TCRalphabeta/CD19-depleted stem cell transplant. The TCR sequence derives from a male patient between 2 and 10 years old who had a stem cell transplant for acute lymphoblastic leukemia, so the T cells may come from the graft donor. This chain's CDR3 is CASSLVGQLNSPLHF. In DNA form, the CDR3 reads TGCGCCAGCAGCTTGGTTGGACAACTCAATTCACCCCTCCACTTT.